Presented here are 32 T cell receptor beta chains from one specimen sequenced in a study of shared clonotypes between healthy human individuals. TCRdb keeps only in-frame clones here, not all; method: immunoSEQ multiplex PCR. The repertoire consists of about 2.3 million clones, with roughly 90% occurring once and the leading ten covering roughly 0.34%. Sample: naive CD4+ T cells from PBMCs. Indicated subset: CD45RA+ positively selected. These receptor sequences come from a man younger than 30 in good health. Some clones in this sample may be carry-over from other donors' samples.

The J gene is TRBJ2-1, the V gene TRBV4-1; D is perhaps TRBD2 (6 bases). CDR1 is MGHRA, CDR2 YSYEKL, per germline. This CDR3 has 15 residues. The V end was cut by 1 base, the J end by 7 bases, with 14 bases between. The chain's CDR3 is CASSQAWTGVNEQFF. CDR3 nucleotide sequence: TGCGCCAGCAGCCAAGCTTGGACGGGAGTGAATGAGCAGTTCTTC.

As to this clone: Other DNA sequences in the same sample also yield this CDR3. The genes are TRBV18 and TRBJ1-1; D remains unclear. The CDR3 has 13 amino acids. Trimming stripped 3 bases from V and 1 base from J, with 6 bases between. The germline V gene has CDR1 KGHSH and CDR2 LQKENI. This CDR3 is CASSPTENTEAFF. DNA for the CDR3: TGTGCCAGCTCACCCACAGAGAACACTGAAGCTTTCTTT.

The sample holds one count of this clone. The chain couples TRBV30 to TRBJ2-1; 7 bases align to TRBD2. This CDR3 has 12 residues. Looked up from germline, CDR1 is GTSNPN and CDR2 is SVGIG (reference sequence). After removal of 1 base from V and 7 bases from J, the junction contained 1 base not matched to a gene. This chain's CDR3 is CAWSGTSNEQFF. DNA for the CDR3: TGTGCCTGGAGTGGGACTAGTAATGAGCAGTTCTTC.

This clone has a handful of counts. This CDR3 is CSVEGHPNTEAFF. DNA of the CDR3: TGCAGCGTGGAGGGACACCCGAACACTGAAGCTTTCTTT. The chain employs TRBV29-1 and TRBJ1-1, with D possibly matching TRBD1 (6 bases). The germline gives CDR1 SQVTM, CDR2 ANQGSEA. The germline V and J ends were trimmed by 6 bases and 1 base, with 12 bases remaining between them. The CDR3 extends over 13 amino acids.

This clone was picked up one time. DNA for the CDR3: TGTGCCAGCAGCTCGGACTCATGGTACAATGAGCAGTTCTTC. Protein product: CASSSDSWYNEQFF. J is TRBJ2-1 and V is TRBV7-3; tentative D call: TRBD2 (5 bases). V dropped 4 bases and J dropped 4 bases, with 11 bases sitting between them. Germline values: CDR1 SGHTA, CDR2 FQGTGA. This CDR3 has 14 residues.

The chain carries TRBV28 and TRBJ2-7; 9 bases agree with TRBD2. The J segment lost 6 bases and the V segment lost 3 bases, leaving 9 bases of the junction unmatched. Germline V gene lookup returns CDR1 MDHEN and CDR2 SYDVKM. CDR3 size: 15 residues. CDR3 coding DNA: TGTGCCAGCAGTTTGTTCGGGACTAGCTCCCGCGAGCAGTACTTC. Translation gives CASSLFGTSSREQYF.

The chain employs TRBV7-2 and TRBJ1-1; tentatively, D is TRBD1 (5 bases). Germline-derived CDR1 and CDR2 are SGHTA and FQGNSA. V lost 0 bases and J 1 base, leaving 15 bases between the germline ends. This CDR3 region has 17 residues. In DNA form, the CDR3 reads TGTGCCAGCAGCTTAGCGACAGCGGGCTTCGGGAACACTGAAGCTTTCTTT. Translation: CASSLATAGFGNTEAFF.

The rearrangement links TRBV5-1 to TRBJ2-3; D might be TRBD1 or TRBD2, each matching 6 bases. Trimming took off 3 bases at V and 0 bases at J, with 11 bases between the two ends. Per the germline V gene, CDR1 is SGHRS and CDR2 is YFSETQ. CDR3 length equals 15 residues. The CDR3 spells CASSSGAVSTDTQYF. The DNA for the CDR3 is TGCGCCAGCAGCTCGGGGGCAGTTAGCACAGATACGCAGTATTTT.

In DNA form, the CDR3 reads TGTGCCAGCAGCCGCCGGGACAGGGGAAGCGGCTACACCTTC. Protein product: CASSRRDRGSGYTF. The chain joins TRBV9 to TRBJ1-2; TRBD1 matches at 10 bases. Per germline, CDR1 SGDLS and CDR2 YYNGEE. The junction had 8 bases not matched to a gene; V was cut back by 4 bases and J by 8 bases. The CDR3 is 14 amino acids.

This chain links TRBV18 with TRBJ2-3; D gene unclear. The germline V gene has CDR1 KGHSH and CDR2 LQKENI. CDR3 length: 17 amino acids. Between the trimmed V and J ends, which lost 1 base and 6 bases, there was a span of 20 bases. Written as DNA, the CDR3 is TGTGCCAGCTCACCACGGGTACATGTCGAAATTGCGGATACGCAGTATTTT. It encodes CASSPRVHVEIADTQYF.

The chain uses TRBV28 and TRBJ2-1; TRBD2 matches at 11 bases. CDR1 is MDHEN and CDR2 is SYDVKM in the germline V gene. The junction had 10 bases not matched to a gene; V was cut back by 6 bases and J by 6 bases. This CDR3 contains 16 residues. The CDR3 loop is CASSLAGGSAPNEQFF. The CDR3 nucleotides are TGTGCCAGCAGCCTAGCGGGAGGATCTGCCCCCAATGAGCAGTTCTTC. The whole variable domain, remainder taken from reference TRBV28 and TRBJ2-1, is DVKVTQSSRYLVKRTGEKVFLECVQDMDHENMFWYRQDPGLGLRLIYFSYDVKMKEKGDIPEGYSVSREKKERFSLILESASTNQTSMYLCASSLAGGSAPNEQFFGPGTRLTVL.

The chain recombines TRBV5-4 with TRBJ2-3; 12 bases match TRBD2. V lost 4 bases, J lost 4 bases, and 7 bases stayed unmatched. Germline CDR1 SGHNT, CDR2 YYREEE (reference sequence). This CDR3 is 16 amino acids long. CDR3 DNA: TGTGCCAGCAGCCGGAAGACTAGCGGGAGCGCAGATACGCAGTATTTT. It specifies CASSRKTSGSADTQYF.

The chain couples TRBV30 to TRBJ1-4; D might be TRBD1 (6 bases). V lost 3 bases, J lost 4 bases, and 15 bases lay in between. The CDR3 extends over 15 amino acids. The germline V gene encodes CDR1 GTSNPN and CDR2 SVGIG (reference sequence). The CDR3 nucleotides are TGTGCCTGGAGGCAGGGGCGCTCATTTAATGAAAAACTGTTTTTT. Residues: CAWRQGRSFNEKLFF.

V usage is TRBV5-1 and J usage is TRBJ1-1; D unresolved. V was trimmed by 0 bases and J by 6 bases, leaving 9 bases between them. Germline values: CDR1 SGHRS, CDR2 YFSETQ. The CDR3 consists of 13 residues. The CDR3 region has the DNA TGCGCCAGCAGCTTGGTTTCCGAATCTGAAGCTTTCTTT. Its protein product is CASSLVSESEAFF.

This clone came up once. The chain uses TRBV28 and TRBJ1-5, with 7 bases that match TRBD1. In germline, CDR1 is MDHEN, CDR2 SYDVKM. The CDR3 sequence is 16 residues long. The ends lost 6 bases at V and 3 bases at J; junction bases unmatched: 11. The CDR3 region is CASRIAKQGINQPQHF. The DNA of the CDR3 is TGTGCCAGCAGAATAGCCAAACAGGGGATCAATCAGCCCCAGCATTTT.

As regards this clone: The same CDR3 is also encoded by other DNA sequences in this sample. CDR3 region: CSVNQETQYF. CDR3 nucleotides: TGCAGTGTAAACCAAGAGACCCAGTACTTC. V gene TRBV20-1 combines with J gene TRBJ2-5; no clear D gene. The V end lost 7 bases, the J end lost 0 bases, and 3 bases lay between the germline ends. The CDR3 contains 10 residues. Germline values: CDR1 DFQATT, CDR2 SNEGSKA (reference sequence).

The chain employs TRBV7-2 and TRBJ2-7; D is ambiguous. This CDR3 comprises 17 residues. V gave up 5 bases and J gave up 2 bases, with 22 bases separating them. The V gene's germline CDR1 is SGHTA and CDR2 FQGNSA. Here the CDR3 DNA reads TGTGCCAGCAGCGAGAGGATTTCTCTCCTTCGACCCTACGAGCAGTACTTC. It encodes CASSERISLLRPYEQYF.

The chain is built from TRBV28 and TRBJ2-7, with 9 bases matching TRBD2. The CDR3 is 17 residues long. The germline V gene encodes CDR1 MDHEN and CDR2 SYDVKM. The junction had 13 bases not matched to a gene; V was cut back by 5 bases and J by 2 bases. CDR3 nucleotides: TGTGCCAGCAGTCTACAGGGAGGAGGCGGGAGGGCCTACGAGCAGTACTTC. Its translation is CASSLQGGGGRAYEQYF.

The chain uses TRBV5-4 and TRBJ2-7, with 10 bases that match TRBD2. Germline V gene data show CDR1 as SGHNT and CDR2 as YYREEE (reference sequence). Losses at the gene ends were 4 bases for V and 2 bases for J; bases not matched to a gene: 6. The CDR3 totals 15 residues. The CDR3 protein is CASSRGTSVTYEQYF. The DNA of the CDR3 is TGTGCCAGCAGCCGGGGGACTAGCGTGACCTACGAGCAGTACTTC.

About this clone itself: Other DNA sequences in the sample encode the same CDR3. The chain employs TRBV11-2 and TRBJ2-7; D is ambiguous. There are 14 residues in the CDR3. The V gene lost 1 base and the J gene lost 0 bases, with 7 bases spanning the gap. CDR1 and CDR2 from the germline V gene are SGHAT and FQNNGV. CDR3: CASSLVPDSYEQYF. The CDR3 DNA sequence: TGTGCCAGCAGCTTAGTACCCGACTCCTACGAGCAGTACTTC.

This rearrangement joins TRBV11-3 to TRBJ2-7; weak D call: TRBD1 (5 bases). The CDR3 is 15 amino acids. Trimming took 1 base from V and 3 from J, leaving 13 bases between them. Per the germline V gene, CDR1 is SGHNT and CDR2 is YENEEA. The CDR3 region is CASSLGVQGNYEQYF. CDR3 nucleotide sequence: TGTGCCAGCAGCTTAGGCGTTCAGGGCAACTACGAGCAGTACTTC.

The genes are TRBV2 and TRBJ2-5; D remains unclear. The CDR3 covers 14 residues. Germline V gives CDR1 SNHLY, CDR2 FYNNEI. Between the trimmed V and J ends, which lost 3 bases and 5 bases, there was a span of 13 bases. The CDR3 region is CASSDDLDLETQYF. The CDR3 DNA is TGTGCCAGCAGTGATGATCTAGATTTGGAGACCCAGTACTTC.

The rearrangement joins TRBV2 to TRBJ1-5, with D unresolved. CDR1 SNHLY and CDR2 FYNNEI come from the germline V gene. This CDR3 has 17 residues. Between the trimmed V and J ends, which lost 4 bases and 6 bases, there was a span of 22 bases. CDR3 nucleotides: TGTGCCAGCAGTGTTCTTCAGCGGGAAGTGTGGGCTCAGCCCCAGCATTTT. Protein: CASSVLQREVWAQPQHF.

The genes are TRBV18 and TRBJ2-7, with D unclear. The CDR3 loop spans 13 amino acids. Trimming removed 3 bases from V and 4 bases from J, with 10 bases in between. Germline CDR1 reads KGHSH; CDR2 reads LQKENI. DNA of the CDR3: TGTGCCAGCTCACCGACCGCCGGTTACGAGCAGTACTTC. It is translated as CASSPTAGYEQYF.

The table lists this clone with a count of one. This chain uses TRBV7-6 with TRBJ2-7; the match to TRBD2 covers 13 bases. Germline-derived CDR1 and CDR2 are SGHVS and FNYEAQ. The CDR3 is made up of 17 amino acids. Trimming took 5 bases from V and 5 from J; bases not matched to a gene: 12. As DNA, the CDR3 is TGTGCCAGCAGCCACAAAGACGGACTAGCGGGAGCTCACGAGCAGTACTTC. It translates to CASSHKDGLAGAHEQYF.

This clone appeared a single time. The chain joins TRBV5-1 to TRBJ2-7; D possibly corresponds to TRBD2 (5 bases). The germline V and J ends were trimmed by 2 bases and 2 bases, with 14 bases remaining between them. This CDR3 contains 15 residues. Germline CDR1 reads SGHRS; CDR2 reads YFSETQ. The CDR3 nucleotides are TGCGCCAGCAGCTTAGGAGGACCTAGGCCCTACGAGCAGTACTTC. Its translation: CASSLGGPRPYEQYF.

The chain employs TRBV28 and TRBJ2-7; 8 positions agree with TRBD2. J gave up 4 bases and V 7 bases, and 12 bases lay outside the gene matches. Germline V gives CDR1 MDHEN, CDR2 SYDVKM. The CDR3 has 15 residues. The CDR3 DNA reads as TGTGCCAGCACCACCGGGGGGGCGAGGTGGTACGAGCAGTACTTC. This sequence encodes CASTTGGARWYEQYF.

V usage is TRBV6-6 and J usage is TRBJ1-2; D gene ambiguous. The CDR3 extends over 14 amino acids. V lost 2 bases, J lost 3 bases, and 10 bases lay in between. CDR1 is MNHNY, CDR2 SVGAGI, per germline (reference sequence). The CDR3 DNA reads as TGTGCCAGCAGTTACGATCTAATCTACTATGGCTACACCTTC. Translation: CASSYDLIYYGYTF.

The rearrangement uses TRBV5-1 and TRBJ1-3; possible D gene TRBD1, 5 bases. Germline V gene data show CDR1 as SGHRS and CDR2 as YFSETQ. The CDR3 length is 16 residues. Deletions cut 0 bases from V and 4 bases from J, with 14 bases between. The CDR3 loop reads CASSLAAGQYGNTIYF. In DNA form, the CDR3 reads TGCGCCAGCAGCTTGGCGGCAGGGCAGTACGGAAACACCATATATTTT.

This chain connects TRBV6-1 to TRBJ1-1; TRBD1 matches at 10 bases. V dropped 7 bases and J dropped 6; count of bases not matched to a gene: 8. CDR3 size: 14 residues. Per the germline V gene, CDR1 is MNHNS and CDR2 is SASEGT. The CDR3 spells CASKGTGVRSEAFF. As DNA, the CDR3 is TGTGCCAGCAAAGGGACAGGGGTTCGCTCTGAAGCTTTCTTT.

This clone was observed a handful of times. The J gene is TRBJ1-5, the V gene TRBV18; no definite D call. Between the trimmed V and J ends, which lost 2 bases and 8 bases, there was a span of 10 bases. Per the germline V gene, CDR1 is KGHSH and CDR2 is LQKENI. The CDR3 totals 13 residues. The CDR3 here is CASSPSLVEPQHF. CDR3 coding DNA: TGTGCCAGCTCACCATCTTTAGTTGAGCCCCAGCATTTT.

The V call is TRBV5-4, the J call TRBJ2-3, with D perhaps matching TRBD2 (6 bases). V was pared by 4 bases and J by 1 base, with 16 bases between. The CDR3 is 16 residues long. Germline V lookup: CDR1 SGHNT, CDR2 YYREEE (reference sequence). CDR3 DNA: TGTGCCAGCAGCCCTACAGCAAGGAGGGGCACAGATACGCAGTATTTT. Protein: CASSPTARRGTDTQYF.